This T cell receptor (beta chain) came from a study of T cell clusters in autoimmune cytopenias. At the level of the study: The median distinct TRB clonotype count was 2,000 to 3,000 per sample, from a median roughly 50,000 reads.

Roughly 38,000 genome equivalents of blood DNA were amplified for TRB. Germline V gene lookup returns CDR1 SGHDN and CDR2 FVKESK. CDR3 size: 12 residues. Study-level results: Primary autoimmune cytopenia patients seemingly lacked the physiological T cell clusters found in healthy donors. TRB repertoire shifts in secondary cytopenia and chronic lymphocytic leukemia mostly reflected lymphoma, not autoimmunity. The T cell clusters were defined only in silico, without experimental functional validation.

On this clonotype: No antigen is known for it.

One tube held mixed TRB-A and TRB-B primer pools for touch-down PCR. Each CDR3 protein gets one entry in TCRdb, which reprocessed the multiplex PCR reads and gives no DNA. This sample contains 4,500 or so distinct CDR3 sequences. Sequencing was done on a sample of peripheral blood. V and J are TRBV14 and TRBJ2-2; lacking DNA, the TRBD1 call made by TCRdb goes unchecked. This receptor was taken from a human donor with an autoimmune cytopenia or autoimmune hepatitis (not recorded which). Here the CDR3 reads CASSHPAGELFF.